Detailed here is one T cell receptor beta chain. The antigen is undetermined. CDR1 is SGHRS, CDR2 YFSETQ, per germline. The CDR3 totals 15 residues. Trimming took 0 bases from V and 2 from J, leaving 8 bases between them. Libraries of TCR beta came from iRepertoire HTBI primers plus Arm-PCR of CDR3 regions. TCRdb reprocessed the multiplex PCR reads via MiXCR and lists one record per CDR3 protein. The table includes around 320,000 distinct CDR3 sequences, 16% detected once. The source of the sample is a study of regulatory T cells in long-lasting Graves disease. Study as a whole: Graves' patients, diagnosed recently, had received antithyroid drugs under 3 months. Study conclusions and caveats: TCR diversity was lower in persistent than newly diagnosed Graves' disease.

Documented time point: newly diagnosed GD, antithyroid drugs for less than 3 months. TCR sequences were obtained from RNA taken from PBMCs. The same sample was also used in a study of T cells in Graves' hyperthyroidism and ophthalmopathy. Per that paper: The HTBI primer set drove a first-round RT-PCR of the TCR CDR3.

This receptor was identified in a middle-aged man with Graves disease. The sequences come from peripheral blood mononuclear cells (PBMCs), collected at new diagnosis, from a patient treated with antithyroid drugs. This chain uses TRBV5-1 with TRBJ2-2; D remains ambiguous. The CDR3 sequence: CASSLERPNTGELFF. In nucleotides, the CDR3 is TGCGCCAGCAGCTTGGAAAGACCAAACACCGGGGAGCTGTTTTTT.